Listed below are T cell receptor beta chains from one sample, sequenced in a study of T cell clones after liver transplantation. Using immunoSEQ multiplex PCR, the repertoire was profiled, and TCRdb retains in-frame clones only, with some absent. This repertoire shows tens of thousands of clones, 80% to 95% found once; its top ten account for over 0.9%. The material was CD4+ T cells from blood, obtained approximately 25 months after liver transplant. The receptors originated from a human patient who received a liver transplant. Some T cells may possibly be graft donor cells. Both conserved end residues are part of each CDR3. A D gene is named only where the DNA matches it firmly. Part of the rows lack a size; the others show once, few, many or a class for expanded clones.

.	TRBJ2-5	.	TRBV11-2	CASSRRETQYF	TGTGCCAGCAGCCGACGGGAGACCCAGTACTTC
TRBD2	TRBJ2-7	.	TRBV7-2	CASSFASGRSYEQYF	TGTGCCAGCAGCTTCGCTAGCGGGAGATCCTACGAGCAGTACTTC
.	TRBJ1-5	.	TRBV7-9	CASSLSGEQNQPQHF	TGTGCCAGCAGCTTATCCGGGGAGCAAAATCAGCCCCAGCATTTT
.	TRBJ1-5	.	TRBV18	CASSPQGDGQPQHF	TGTGCCAGCTCACCCCAGGGCGATGGTCAGCCCCAGCATTTT
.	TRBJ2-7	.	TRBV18	CASSPPGASGEQYF	TGTGCCAGCTCACCACCGGGGGCTAGCGGAGAGCAGTACTTC
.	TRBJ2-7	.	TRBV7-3	CASSLYTTGQVYF	TGTGCCAGCAGCTTATATACAACGGGCCAAGTGTACTTC
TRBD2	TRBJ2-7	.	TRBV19	CASSIPGTSGINEQYF	TGTGCCAGTAGTATCCCCGGGACTAGCGGGATAAACGAGCAGTACTTC
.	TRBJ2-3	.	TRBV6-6	CASSPAMTDTQYF	TGTGCCAGCAGCCCTGCGATGACAGATACGCAGTATTTT
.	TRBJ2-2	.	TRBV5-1	CASSYRVGQAGELFF	TGCGCCAGCAGCTACCGAGTGGGCCAGGCCGGGGAGCTGTTTTTT
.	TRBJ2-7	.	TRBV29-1	CSVATSVYEQYF	TGCAGCGTCGCTACCTCCGTCTACGAGCAGTACTTC
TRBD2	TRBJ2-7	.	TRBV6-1	CASTTLAGVYEQYF	TGTGCCAGCACCACTCTAGCGGGAGTCTACGAGCAGTACTTC
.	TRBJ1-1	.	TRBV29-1	CSARPDEVNTEAFF	TGCAGCGCACGACCTGACGAGGTGAACACTGAAGCTTTCTTT
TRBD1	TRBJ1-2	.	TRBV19	CASSSGQGASYGYTF	TGTGCCAGTAGTTCTGGACAGGGGGCAAGCTATGGCTACACCTTC
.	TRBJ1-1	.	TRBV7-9	CASAGGVNTEAFF	TGTGCCAGCGCCGGGGGGGTGAACACTGAAGCTTTCTTT
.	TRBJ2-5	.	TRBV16	CASSQQQQETQYF	TGTGCCAGCAGCCAACAACAGCAAGAGACCCAGTACTTC
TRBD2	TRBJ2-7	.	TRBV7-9	CASSLMAGADYEQYF	TGTGCCAGCAGCTTAATGGCGGGAGCCGATTACGAGCAGTACTTC
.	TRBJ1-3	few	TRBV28	CATGQLNTIYF	TGTGCCACAGGACAATTAAACACCATATATTTT
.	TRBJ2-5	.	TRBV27	CASSPRSRTALVETQYF	TGTGCCAGCAGCCCACGTTCCAGGACAGCCTTGGTAGAGACCCAGTACTTC
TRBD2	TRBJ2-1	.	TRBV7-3	CASTPSGGYNEQFF	TGTGCCAGCACCCCCTCCGGGGGGTACAATGAGCAGTTCTTC
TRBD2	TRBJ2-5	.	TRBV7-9	CASSQWTSGKETQYF	TGTGCCAGCAGTCAATGGACTAGCGGGAAAGAGACCCAGTACTTC
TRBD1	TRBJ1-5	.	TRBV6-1	CASSAGTGNQPQHF	TGTGCCAGCAGTGCTGGGACAGGGAATCAGCCCCAGCATTTT
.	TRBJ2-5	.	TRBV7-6	CASSLGPVGETQYF	TGTGCCAGCAGCTTAGGCCCAGTCGGAGAGACCCAGTACTTC
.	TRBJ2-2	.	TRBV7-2	CASSLKAPGELFF	TGTGCCAGCAGCTTAAAGGCCCCAGGGGAGCTGTTTTTT
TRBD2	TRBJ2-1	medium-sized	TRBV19	CASRGGTSDNEQFF	TGTGCCAGTAGAGGGGGGACTAGCGACAATGAGCAGTTCTTC
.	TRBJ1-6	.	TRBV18	CASSPGGRNSPLHF	TGTGCCAGCTCACCGGGCGGACGAAATTCACCCCTCCACTTT
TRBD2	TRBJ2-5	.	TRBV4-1	CASSQGGGQTQYF	TGCGCCAGCAGCCAGGGGGGGGGACAGACCCAGTACTTC
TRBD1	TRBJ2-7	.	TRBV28	CASTSPGDIGGQGLGEQYF	TGTGCCAGCACCTCCCCAGGGGACATAGGGGGACAGGGGCTAGGCGAGCAGTACTTC
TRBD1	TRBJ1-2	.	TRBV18	CASSSRGTGFSNYGYTF	TGTGCCAGCTCTTCACGGGGGACAGGTTTTTCTAACTATGGCTACACCTTC
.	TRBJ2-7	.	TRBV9	CASSVGGGSGEQYF	TGTGCCAGCAGCGTAGGGGGAGGCTCTGGGGAGCAGTACTTC
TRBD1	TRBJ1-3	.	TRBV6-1	CATETGGGSGNTIYF	TGTGCCACCGAGACAGGGGGCGGCTCTGGAAACACCATATATTTT
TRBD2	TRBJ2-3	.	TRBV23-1	CASSHLGLAGGQVTDTQYF	TGCGCCAGCAGTCACCTCGGACTAGCGGGAGGGCAGGTCACAGATACGCAGTATTTT
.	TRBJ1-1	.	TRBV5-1	CASSYKNTEAFF	TGCGCCAGCAGTTACAAGAACACTGAAGCTTTCTTT
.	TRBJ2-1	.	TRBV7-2	CASSLGLGTYNEQFF	TGTGCCAGCAGCTTAGGACTAGGGACCTACAATGAGCAGTTCTTC
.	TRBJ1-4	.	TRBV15	CATSRGQFNEKLFF	TGTGCCACCAGCAGAGGGCAGTTTAATGAAAAACTGTTTTTT
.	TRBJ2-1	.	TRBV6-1	CASSETHFTEQFF	TGTGCCAGCAGTGAAACTCACTTTACTGAGCAGTTCTTC
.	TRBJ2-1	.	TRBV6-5	CASSTGTPGINEQFF	TGTGCCAGCAGTACCGGGACTCCTGGGATTAATGAGCAGTTCTTC
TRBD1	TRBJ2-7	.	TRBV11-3	CASSSPTGGRGPPYEQYF	TGTGCCAGCAGCAGCCCGACAGGGGGCAGGGGCCCCCCCTACGAGCAGTACTTC
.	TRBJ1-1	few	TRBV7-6	CASSLETQGSWRNTEAFF	TGTGCCAGCAGCTTAGAAACTCAGGGGTCGTGGAGGAACACTGAAGCTTTCTTT
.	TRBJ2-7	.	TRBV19	CASSISGQGFSEQYF	TGTGCCAGTAGTATATCAGGCCAGGGATTCTCGGAGCAGTACTTC
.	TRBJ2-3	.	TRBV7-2	CASSLYQRDTQYF	TGTGCCAGCAGCTTATATCAGCGAGATACGCAGTATTTT
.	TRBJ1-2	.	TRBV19	CASSPAGRYGYTF	TGTGCCAGTAGTCCGGCAGGGAGGTATGGCTACACCTTC
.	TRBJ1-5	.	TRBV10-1	CASSELPRPQHF	TGCGCCAGCAGTGAGCTACCTAGGCCCCAGCATTTT
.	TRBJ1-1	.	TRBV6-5	CASSYSYVGAGAFF	TGTGCCAGCAGTTACTCGTATGTGGGGGCAGGAGCTTTCTTT
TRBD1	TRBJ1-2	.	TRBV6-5	CASSYRGRIYGYTF	TGTGCCAGCAGTTACAGGGGGCGGATCTATGGCTACACCTTC
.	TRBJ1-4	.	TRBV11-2	CASSFTGLATNEKLFF	TGTGCCAGCAGCTTCACAGGGTTAGCAACTAATGAAAAACTGTTTTTT
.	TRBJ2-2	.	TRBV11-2	CASSSIRRRGLPGELFF	TGTGCCAGCAGCTCGATCCGCCGCAGGGGTCTTCCCGGGGAGCTGTTTTTT